This T cell receptor beta chain was recovered during a study of cytomegalovirus exposure and HLA in healthy donors. Broader study findings: Later work found that TCR association rates differed between HLA loci; DRB1 had the most and HLA-C the fewest. The presence/absence work took it that sequencing depth was about the same across donors. Several of the most significant clusters appeared, in a later analysis, to be linked to common viral pathogens. Most likely, a cluster of highly shared sequence variants arose as a sequencing artifact.

The study ran its PCR with 60 Vbeta and 13 Jbeta primers. Here immunoSEQ multiplex PCR was the method, and the copy in TCRdb shows in-frame clones only, minus some. The table has some 200,000 clones, more than 60% seen once. Comments on this clone: Its antigen remains unidentified.

The germline gives CDR1 MNHNY, CDR2 SVGAGI (reference sequence). This CDR3 comprises 14 residues. V was pared by 1 base and J by 4 bases, with 10 bases between. The genes are TRBV6-6 and TRBJ1-2; D unclear. This TCR was recovered from a female donor in good health and CMV-seronegative. The sample was PBMCs. CDR3 sequence (DNA): TGTGCCAGCAGTTACTTTGGAGTAAGCTATGGCTACACCTTC. Amino acids: CASSYFGVSYGYTF.